Below are 18 T cell receptor beta chains sequenced from a single sample in a study of shared clonotypes between healthy human individuals. Assay: immunoSEQ multiplex PCR; the TCRdb copy retains only in-frame clones and omits some. The sample holds approximately 2,000,000 clones, around 90% seen once. Input material: naive CD4+ T cells from PBMCs. Subset described: CD45RA+ positively selected. The receptors were gathered from a young man in good health. Some clones in this sample may be carry-over from other donors' samples.

The rearrangement uses TRBV5-1 and TRBJ1-3, with D unresolved. The V gene lost 5 bases and the J gene lost 0 bases, with 9 bases spanning the gap. Germline CDR1 is SGHRS and CDR2 is YFSETQ. CDR3 length equals 14 residues. This chain's CDR3 is CASSEAYSGNTIYF. CDR3 sequence (DNA): TGCGCCAGCAGTGAGGCGTACTCTGGAAACACCATATATTTT.

The chain has TRBV7-2 and TRBJ2-1; 12 bases map to TRBD1. With 4 bases clipped from V and 9 bases from J, the junction kept 10 bases outside the gene matches. Germline loops: CDR1 SGHTA, CDR2 FQGNSA. This CDR3 comprises 16 residues. The chain's CDR3 is CASSYPGTGGYGEQFF. In DNA form, the CDR3 reads TGTGCCAGCAGCTACCCCGGGACAGGGGGCTATGGTGAGCAGTTCTTC.

The chain carries TRBV4-3 and TRBJ2-1, with TRBD1 matching over 7 bases. CDR1 and CDR2 (germline): LGHNA, YSLEER. Germline trimming cut 0 bases from V and 0 bases from J; bases unmatched to any gene: 5. This CDR3 is built from 17 residues. CDR3 amino acids: CASSQETGYSSYNEQFF. The CDR3 nucleotides read TGCGCCAGCAGCCAAGAGACAGGGTACAGCTCCTACAATGAGCAGTTCTTC.

This chain uses TRBV9 with TRBJ2-2; D not certain. Per germline, CDR1 SGDLS and CDR2 YYNGEE. The CDR3 extends over 14 amino acids. The V gene lost 0 bases and the J gene lost 5 bases, with 8 bases spanning the gap. The CDR3 region is CASSVATRTGELFF. The CDR3 DNA reads as TGTGCCAGCAGCGTAGCTACAAGGACCGGGGAGCTGTTTTTT.

This chain joins TRBV28 and TRBJ2-1; the D is unclear. From germline, CDR1 is MDHEN and CDR2 SYDVKM. Trimming removed 6 bases from V and 10 bases from J, with 13 bases in between. CDR3 length equals 12 residues. The CDR3 nucleotides are TGTGCCAGCAGCCCTGGGGATAAAGAGCAGTTCTTC. It yields the protein CASSPGDKEQFF.

The chain uses TRBV11-1 and TRBJ2-7; D not resolved. The V and J ends lost 5 bases and 3 bases respectively, with 14 bases between them. Germline assignment: CDR1 SGHAT and CDR2 FQDESV (reference sequence). The CDR3 contains 14 residues. The CDR3, as DNA: TGTGCCAGCAGCCCCCAAGCCGCCCACTACGAGCAGTACTTC. As protein: CASSPQAAHYEQYF.

The J gene is TRBJ2-1, the V gene TRBV6-1, with 9 bases lining up with TRBD2. Per germline, CDR1 MNHNS and CDR2 SASEGT. J gave up 3 bases and V 7 bases, and 7 bases lay outside the gene matches. This CDR3 is built from 15 residues. The CDR3: CASTWTSALYNEQFF. CDR3 sequence (DNA): TGTGCCAGCACCTGGACTAGCGCACTCTACAATGAGCAGTTCTTC.

The CDR3 spells CAWSVVSGIVKNIQYF. DNA of the CDR3: TGTGCCTGGAGTGTAGTCTCAGGGATTGTCAAAAACATTCAGTACTTC. The V and J genes are TRBV30 and TRBJ2-4; a weak D match, TRBD1 (5 bases). The CDR3 has 16 residues. Germline CDR1 is GTSNPN and CDR2 is SVGIG (reference sequence). V was shortened by 0 bases and J by 3 bases, with 15 bases between the two germline ends. The full variable domain, with the rest looked up from reference TRBV30 and TRBJ2-4, is SQTIHQWPATLVQPVGSPLSLECTVEGTSNPNLYWYRQAAGRGLQLLFYSVGIGQISSEVPQNLSASRPQDRQFILSSKKLLLSDSGFYLCAWSVVSGIVKNIQYFGAGTRLSVL.

The chain uses TRBV5-4 and TRBJ2-5; 12 bases match TRBD2. Germline V CDR1 and CDR2: SGHNT, YYREEE (reference sequence). Losses at the gene ends were 4 bases for V and 4 bases for J; bases not matched to a gene: 2. The CDR3 consists of 14 residues. In nucleotides, the CDR3 is TGTGCCAGCAGCCAACTAGCGGGAGGAGAGACCCAGTACTTC. As protein: CASSQLAGGETQYF. The whole variable domain, filled in from reference TRBV5-4 and TRBJ2-5, reads ETGVTQSPTHLIKTRGQQVTLRCSSQSGHNTVSWYQQALGQGPQFIFQYYREEENGRGNFPPRFSGLQFPNYSSELNVNALELDDSALYLCASSQLAGGETQYFGPGTRLLVL.

V gene TRBV29-1 combines with J gene TRBJ2-5; D is possibly TRBD1 (6 bases). V was trimmed by 7 bases and J by 2 bases, leaving 8 bases between them. CDR3 length: 11 residues. In germline, CDR1 is SQVTM, CDR2 ANQGSEA. The DNA for the CDR3 is TGCAGCGCAGGACAGCAAGAGACCCAGTACTTC. Translation: CSAGQQETQYF.

Regarding this clone: Other DNA sequences from this sample encode an identical CDR3 as well. The chain combines TRBV18 with TRBJ1-1; D is ambiguous. V lost 2 bases and J lost 0, with 4 bases in between. The CDR3 consists of 13 residues. The germline CDR1 and CDR2 sequences are KGHSH and LQKENI. The chain's CDR3 is CASSPDMNTEAFF. The CDR3 DNA reads as TGTGCCAGCTCACCAGATATGAACACTGAAGCTTTCTTT.

The gene calls are TRBV7-9 and TRBJ2-3; D is unclear. The CDR3 is 17 amino acids. CDR1 is SEHNR, CDR2 FQNEAQ, per germline (reference sequence). Deletions cut 5 bases from V and 0 bases from J, with 18 bases between. The CDR3 loop reads CASSRGYKKGSTDTQYF. The CDR3 coding sequence is TGTGCCAGCAGCAGAGGCTACAAAAAGGGCAGCACAGATACGCAGTATTTT.

The chain carries TRBV6-4 and TRBJ2-1; D gene uncertain. V lost 0 bases to trimming and J lost 8 bases, with 8 bases between them. The CDR3 runs 13 residues. CDR1 and CDR2 from the germline V gene are MRHNA and SNTAGT. The CDR3 reads CASSDSLVHEQFF. CDR3 coding DNA: TGTGCCAGCAGTGACTCATTAGTTCATGAGCAGTTCTTC.

The rearrangement joins TRBV6-1 to TRBJ1-5, with D possibly TRBD1 on 5 matching bases. Germline CDR1 MNHNS, CDR2 SASEGT. This CDR3 is 15 amino acids long. Between the trimmed V and J ends, which lost 7 bases and 2 bases, there was a span of 15 bases. The CDR3 DNA reads as TGTGCCAGCAATCCCCAGTTCAGGGGCAATCAGCCCCAGCATTTT. As protein: CASNPQFRGNQPQHF.

J is TRBJ2-7 and V is TRBV6-1; 8 bases are shared with TRBD1. This CDR3 region has 15 residues. J was trimmed by 3 bases and V by 7 bases; bases with no gene match: 11. The V gene's germline CDR1 is MNHNS and CDR2 SASEGT. DNA for the CDR3: TGTGCCAGCAAAACCGGACAGGGATTGATCTACGAGCAGTACTTC. Its protein is CASKTGQGLIYEQYF.

This clone has a handful of counts. The chain uses TRBV5-1 and TRBJ1-5; 8 bases map to TRBD1. V trimming: 4 bases; J trimming: 4 bases; junction bases outside the gene matches: 4. The CDR3 spans 14 residues. The V gene's germline CDR1 is SGHRS and CDR2 YFSETQ. Here the CDR3 reads CASSEGDRNQPQHF. In nucleotides, the CDR3 is TGCGCCAGCAGCGAGGGGGACAGGAATCAGCCCCAGCATTTT.

The V and J genes are TRBV25-1 and TRBJ2-3, with a weak D call TRBD1 (6 bases). Trimming took 4 bases from V and 6 from J, leaving 17 bases between them. The germline V gene has CDR1 MGHDK and CDR2 SYGVNS. This CDR3 region has 15 residues. The CDR3 DNA reads TGTGCCAGCAGTGGCCGGGGCCCAGGGGCGGATACGCAGTATTTT. As protein: CASSGRGPGADTQYF.

A remark on this clone: Other DNA sequences within the sample encode an identical CDR3. The V call is TRBV28, the J call TRBJ1-2; the D gene is possibly TRBD1 (5 bases). Trimming removed 2 bases from V and 2 bases from J, with 6 bases in between. Germline V gene sequence: CDR1 MDHEN, CDR2 SYDVKM. This CDR3 contains 13 residues. This chain's CDR3 is CASSLGQNYGYTF. CDR3 bases: TGTGCCAGCAGTTTAGGACAAAACTATGGCTACACCTTC.